The 12 T cell receptor beta chains below all came from one sample that was sequenced in a study of OX40 agonist ivuxolimab in advanced cancers. Only in-frame clones appear in the TCRdb table, and some are missing; sequencing was by immunoSEQ multiplex PCR. The sample gives 90,000 to 95,000 clones, around 87% of which show up once; roughly 4.5% is in the top ten. Material: CD4+ or CD8+ T cells sorted from blood, obtained in a trial of the OX40 agonist ivuxolimab. These TCRs come from an adult with an advanced solid tumor such as melanoma, head and neck, liver or kidney cancer.

The chain is built from TRBV7-2 and TRBJ2-5; D call uncertain. Germline V gives CDR1 SGHTA, CDR2 FQGNSA. The CDR3 has 14 amino acids. V gave up 5 bases and J gave up 1 base, with 11 bases separating them. CDR3 nucleotide sequence: TGTGCCAGCAGCCCAAGAGAGTTCCAAGAGACCCAGTACTTC. It specifies CASSPREFQETQYF.

The V gene is TRBV19, the J gene TRBJ1-4; perhaps TRBD1 as D (5 bases). The CDR3 loop spans 15 amino acids. V was trimmed by 3 bases and J by 3 bases, leaving 11 bases between them. CDR1 and CDR2 from the germline V gene are LNHDA and SQIVND (reference sequence). The CDR3 bases are TGTGCCAGTAGTATTTTGGGGGTGGCTAATGAAAAACTGTTTTTT. It yields the protein CASSILGVANEKLFF.

The chain combines TRBV29-1 with TRBJ2-1; D remains unclear. V was clipped by 8 bases and J by 0 bases, with 11 bases between them. Germline-derived CDR1 and CDR2 are SQVTM and ANQGSEA. This CDR3 is built from 13 residues. For the CDR3, the DNA is TGCAGCTTTCTTGTAAGCTCCTACAATGAGCAGTTCTTC. Protein product: CSFLVSSYNEQFF.

The chain has TRBV9 and TRBJ1-2, with 12 nucleotides matching TRBD1. Looked up from germline, CDR1 is SGDLS and CDR2 is YYNGEE. V shed 2 bases and J 5 bases; nucleotides not matched to a gene: 4. The length of the CDR3 is 15 residues. The chain's CDR3 is CASSVGQGATYGYTF. CDR3 DNA sequence: TGTGCCAGCAGCGTGGGACAGGGGGCGACGTATGGCTACACCTTC.

The gene calls are TRBV6-1 and TRBJ1-3; maybe TRBD1 (6 bases). Trimming left V 6 bases short and J 0 bases short, with 9 bases between. The CDR3 runs to 14 residues. Germline loops: CDR1 MNHNS, CDR2 SASEGT. The CDR3 spells CASSAGVSGNTIYF. As DNA, the CDR3 is TGTGCCAGCAGCGCAGGGGTCTCTGGAAACACCATATATTTT.

This chain joins TRBV28 and TRBJ1-2; no clear D. Germline loops: CDR1 MDHEN, CDR2 SYDVKM. The CDR3 is 12 residues long. Deletions cut 6 bases from V and 0 bases from J, with 5 bases between. Here the CDR3 DNA reads TGTGCCAGCAGCTCATCTAACTATGGCTACACCTTC. Translated, it gives CASSSSNYGYTF.

In this sample, this clone turned up once. The chain is built from TRBV11-3 and TRBJ2-5; 9 bases agree with TRBD2. CDR3 size: 15 residues. J lost 4 bases, V lost 2 bases, and 5 bases had no gene match. Per the germline V gene, CDR1 is SGHNT and CDR2 is YENEEA. CDR3 protein: CASSLLAGMGETQYF. In DNA form, the CDR3 reads TGTGCCAGCAGCTTACTAGCGGGAATGGGAGAGACCCAGTACTTC.

V usage is TRBV6-5 and J usage is TRBJ2-1; possible D gene TRBD1, 5 bases. V dropped 6 bases and J dropped 8 bases, with 8 bases sitting between them. CDR1 and CDR2 from the germline V gene are MNHEY and SVGAGI. This CDR3 has 11 residues. The CDR3 DNA is TGTGCCAGCAGCCAGGGCGATGAGCAGTTCTTC. Amino acids: CASSQGDEQFF.

The sample holds a few counts of this clone. The chain has TRBV29-1 and TRBJ1-1; no clear D gene. The germline V and J ends were trimmed by 7 bases and 1 base, with 7 bases remaining between them. The germline V gene encodes CDR1 SQVTM and CDR2 ANQGSEA. The CDR3 runs 11 residues. CDR3 sequence: CSAKENTEAFF. The CDR3 DNA sequence: TGCAGCGCCAAAGAGAACACTGAAGCTTTCTTT.

The chain is built from TRBV15 and TRBJ2-5; 10 bases are shared with TRBD2. Germline V CDR1 and CDR2: LNHNV, YYDKDF (reference sequence). Germline trimming cut 4 bases from V and 5 bases from J; bases unmatched to any gene: 10. The CDR3 has 16 residues. The CDR3, as DNA: TGTGCCACCAGCATCGTTAAAGCGGGAGGGGGGGAGACCCAGTACTTC. Encoded protein: CATSIVKAGGGETQYF.

The chain carries TRBV11-3 and TRBJ1-5, with TRBD1 as a possible D gene (5 bases). In germline, CDR1 is SGHNT, CDR2 YENEEA. CDR3 length: 13 residues. V lost 5 bases, J lost 6 bases, and 11 bases lay in between. The CDR3 sequence is CASSPGGGQPQHF. CDR3 bases: TGTGCCAGCAGCCCCGGGGGAGGTCAGCCCCAGCATTTT.

V is TRBV5-1 and J is TRBJ1-2; a weak D match, TRBD1 (6 bases). CDR3 length: 14 residues. CDR1 SGHRS and CDR2 YFSETQ come from the germline V gene. V lost 2 bases, J lost 7 bases, and 15 bases lay in between. CDR3 region: CASSFPGEKGGYTF. The CDR3 nucleotides read TGCGCCAGCAGCTTCCCAGGGGAGAAAGGTGGCTACACCTTC.